Following are 17 T cell receptor beta chains from one sample sequenced in a study of shared clonotypes between healthy human individuals. The protocol was immunoSEQ multiplex PCR, while the TCRdb copy is restricted to in-frame clones and leaves out a portion. This repertoire shows roughly 1,600,000 clones, around 98.5% found once; its top ten account for around 0.38%. The sample comprised naive CD4+ T cells sorted from blood. Stated subset: CD45RA+ positively selected. These receptors all come from a man aged 25-40 years in good health.

The CDR3 region is CASSLGSGRAGSSYEQYF. The CDR3 DNA reads as TGTGCCAGCAGTTTGGGGAGCGGGAGGGCCGGATCCTCCTACGAGCAGTACTTC. The rearrangement joins TRBV27 to TRBJ2-7, with 10 bases matching TRBD2. The germline V gene has CDR1 MNHEY and CDR2 SMNVEV (reference sequence). V was clipped by 3 bases and J by 0 bases; unmatched bases: 11. The CDR3 has 18 residues.

In regard to this clone: The sample carries other DNA sequences with the same CDR3. J is TRBJ2-1 and V is TRBV18, with TRBD2 matching 9 bases. The CDR3 length is 16 residues. Germline CDR1 KGHSH, CDR2 LQKENI. The J segment lost 0 bases and the V segment lost 4 bases, leaving 4 bases of the junction unmatched. The CDR3 DNA reads as TGTGCCAGCTCACTGACTAGCGGAAGCTCCTACAATGAGCAGTTCTTC. Its translation is CASSLTSGSSYNEQFF.

The V gene is TRBV6-1, the J gene TRBJ2-7; D ambiguous. Germline V gives CDR1 MNHNS, CDR2 SASEGT. The CDR3 is 13 residues long. The V and J ends lost 2 bases and 2 bases respectively, with 7 bases between them. The CDR3 loop is CASSELGPYEQYF. The CDR3 bases are TGTGCCAGCAGTGAATTGGGTCCCTACGAGCAGTACTTC.

The genes are TRBV5-1 and TRBJ2-3; 12 bases align to TRBD2. Per germline, CDR1 SGHRS and CDR2 YFSETQ. The CDR3 loop spans 17 amino acids. After removal of 0 bases from V and 2 bases from J, the junction contained 4 bases not matched to a gene. The CDR3 region is CASSLALAGGLTDTQYF. CDR3 sequence (DNA): TGCGCCAGCAGCTTGGCACTAGCGGGAGGTCTCACAGATACGCAGTATTTT. The variable domain in full, with the rest retrieved from reference TRBV5-1 and TRBJ2-3, is KAGVTQTPRYLIKTRGQQVTLSCSPISGHRSVSWYQQTPGQGLQFLFEYFSETQRNKGNFPGRFSGRQFSNSRSEMNVSTLELGDSALYLCASSLALAGGLTDTQYFGPGTRLTVL.

With regard to this clone: This CDR3 is also generated by other DNA sequences in the sample. The rearrangement joins TRBV5-1 to TRBJ2-3; D is ambiguous. CDR1 is SGHRS, CDR2 YFSETQ, per germline. The CDR3 sequence is 12 residues long. The V gene lost 3 bases and the J gene lost 2 bases, with 4 bases spanning the gap. This CDR3 is CASSYNTDTQYF. CDR3 nucleotides: TGCGCCAGCAGCTATAACACAGATACGCAGTATTTT.

The rearrangement links TRBV19 to TRBJ1-2; D call uncertain. Germline V CDR1 and CDR2: LNHDA, SQIVND (reference sequence). V was pared by 6 bases and J by 0 bases, with 17 bases between. This CDR3 region has 16 residues. This chain's CDR3 is CASSPRGGRTNYGYTF. CDR3 coding DNA: TGTGCCAGTAGCCCCCGCGGAGGGCGAACTAACTATGGCTACACCTTC.

The rearrangement joins TRBV19 to TRBJ2-2; tentative D call: TRBD1 (6 bases). Trimming left V 6 bases short and J 0 bases short, with 14 bases between. Per germline, CDR1 LNHDA and CDR2 SQIVND (reference sequence). CDR3 length: 16 residues. CDR3 amino acids: CASRPHQGTNTGELFF. DNA for the CDR3: TGTGCCAGTAGGCCCCACCAGGGGACGAACACCGGGGAGCTGTTTTTT. Drawing the rest from reference TRBV19 and TRBJ2-2, the complete variable domain is DGGITQSPKYLFRKEGQNVTLSCEQNLNHDAMYWYRQDPGQGLRLIYYSQIVNDFQKGDIAEGYSVSREKKESFPLTVTSAQKNPTAFYLCASRPHQGTNTGELFFGEGSRLTVL.

V is TRBV18 and J is TRBJ2-1, with D hard to call. The CDR3 extends over 14 amino acids. Per the germline V gene, CDR1 is KGHSH and CDR2 is LQKENI. The V end lost 3 bases, the J end lost 0 bases, and 6 bases lay between the germline ends. The CDR3 reads CASSPVDSYNEQFF. In nucleotides, the CDR3 is TGTGCCAGCTCACCTGTGGACTCCTACAATGAGCAGTTCTTC. Complete variable domain (other parts from reference TRBV18 and TRBJ2-1): NAGVMQNPRHLVRRRGQEARLRCSPMKGHSHVYWYRQLPEEGLKFMVYLQKENIIDESGMPKERFSAEFPKEGPSILRIQQVVRGDSAAYFCASSPVDSYNEQFFGPGTRLTVL.

This sequence joins TRBV7-2 and TRBJ1-5, with a tentative D call TRBD1 (6 bases). Germline V gene data show CDR1 as SGHTA and CDR2 as FQGNSA. There are 17 residues in the CDR3. Deletions cut 5 bases from V and 3 bases from J, with 20 bases between. The DNA for the CDR3 is TGTGCCAGCAGCGCGTCAAACAGGGACGGTCCCAATCAGCCCCAGCATTTT. Its translation is CASSASNRDGPNQPQHF. The variable domain in full, with the rest retrieved from reference TRBV7-2 and TRBJ1-5, is GAGVSQSPSNKVTEKGKDVELRCDPISGHTALYWYRQSLGQGLEFLIYFQGNSAPDKSGLPSDRFSAERTGGSVSTLTIQRTQQEDSAVYLCASSASNRDGPNQPQHFGDGTRLSIL.

CDR3: CASSQDFFPYEQYF. The CDR3 DNA follows: TGTGCCAGCAGCCAAGACTTCTTCCCCTACGAGCAGTACTTC. The chain carries TRBV14 and TRBJ2-7, with no clear D. Trimming cost V 0 bases and J 2 bases, with 8 bases left between them. The CDR3 loop spans 14 amino acids. CDR1 is SGHDN, CDR2 FVKESK, per germline.

The rearrangement uses TRBV18 and TRBJ2-2, with D perhaps being TRBD1 or TRBD2 (5 bases each). The CDR3 runs to 15 residues. Germline V gene data show CDR1 as KGHSH and CDR2 as LQKENI. V was pared by 3 bases and J by 6 bases, with 14 bases between. The CDR3 DNA is TGTGCCAGCTCACCGAGGACGGTGGGGGCCGGGGAGCTGTTTTTT. It translates to CASSPRTVGAGELFF. Complete variable domain (other parts from reference TRBV18 and TRBJ2-2): NAGVMQNPRHLVRRRGQEARLRCSPMKGHSHVYWYRQLPEEGLKFMVYLQKENIIDESGMPKERFSAEFPKEGPSILRIQQVVRGDSAAYFCASSPRTVGAGELFFGEGSRLTVL.

CDR3 in amino acids: CASSAGLARGGAADTQYF. CDR3 sequence (DNA): TGTGCCAGCAGCGCTGGACTAGCCAGAGGGGGGGCCGCAGATACGCAGTATTTT. This chain uses TRBV9 with TRBJ2-3; 8 bases align to TRBD2. The CDR3 sequence is 18 residues long. Germline-derived CDR1 and CDR2 are SGDLS and YYNGEE. V shed 3 bases and J 4 bases; nucleotides not matched to a gene: 16.

This chain connects TRBV7-9 to TRBJ1-1, with D unresolved. Germline V gene sequence: CDR1 SEHNR, CDR2 FQNEAQ (reference sequence). This CDR3 has 15 amino acids. Trimming cost V 5 bases and J 2 bases, with 15 bases left between them. CDR3 DNA: TGTGCCAGCAGCAAAGCGGGCACCGTAAACACTGAAGCTTTCTTT. Protein sequence: CASSKAGTVNTEAFF. Full variable domain (rest looked up from reference TRBV7-9 and TRBJ1-1): DTGVSQNPRHKITKRGQNVTFRCDPISEHNRLYWYRQTLGQGPEFLTYFQNEAQLEKSRLLSDRFSAERPKGSFSTLEIQRTEQGDSAMYLCASSKAGTVNTEAFFGQGTRLTVV.

The rearrangement uses TRBV29-1 and TRBJ2-3, with D unclear. V lost 2 bases to trimming and J lost 0 bases, with 9 bases between them. From germline, CDR1 is SQVTM and CDR2 ANQGSEA. The CDR3 runs to 14 residues. The chain's CDR3 is CSVENWDSTDTQYF. In nucleotides, the CDR3 is TGCAGCGTTGAAAACTGGGATAGCACAGATACGCAGTATTTT.

The rearrangement links TRBV6-1 to TRBJ2-7; the D gene is possibly TRBD2 (7 bases). The CDR3 has 14 amino acids. Between the trimmed V and J ends, which lost 8 bases and 2 bases, there was a span of 16 bases. CDR1 MNHNS and CDR2 SASEGT come from the germline V gene. Written as DNA, the CDR3 is TGTGCCAGCCCTTCCTGGGAGGGGGCCTACGAGCAGTACTTC. Protein: CASPSWEGAYEQYF.

The rearrangement links TRBV25-1 to TRBJ1-3; no firm D call. This CDR3 comprises 15 residues. CDR1 is MGHDK, CDR2 SYGVNS, per germline. The V and J ends lost 4 bases and 4 bases respectively, with 14 bases between them. CDR3 amino acids: CASSGSIPAGNTIYF. The CDR3 bases are TGTGCCAGCAGTGGATCTATCCCAGCAGGAAACACCATATATTTT.

About this clone itself: Other DNA sequences of this sample code for an identical CDR3. The rearrangement links TRBV27 to TRBJ2-3, with unresolved D. This CDR3 comprises 13 residues. Germline CDR1 is MNHEY and CDR2 is SMNVEV (reference sequence). Trimming took 2 bases from V and 5 from J, leaving 8 bases between them. CDR3 protein: CASSLGVGDTQYF. For the CDR3, the DNA is TGTGCCAGCAGTTTAGGAGTTGGAGATACGCAGTATTTT.